Below, 19 T cell receptor beta chains from the same sample are listed, as sequenced in a study of blood T cell repertoires in COVID-19. TCRdb keeps only in-frame clones here, not all; method: immunoSEQ multiplex PCR. The profile covers roughly 360,000 clones, with roughly 90% appearing a single time and around 0.97% taken by the ten largest. Sequencing was performed on PBMCs or T cells enriched from blood (not recorded which). The receptors were gathered from a woman aged 30 to 39 with acute COVID-19.

The chain links TRBV10-3 to TRBJ1-2, with D perhaps TRBD1 (6 bases). Per the germline V gene, CDR1 is ENHRY and CDR2 is SYGVKD. The CDR3 loop spans 15 amino acids. The V and J ends lost 3 bases and 4 bases respectively, with 15 bases between them. CDR3 in amino acids: CAISDDGGLGYGYTF. The CDR3 DNA reads TGTGCCATCAGTGACGACGGGGGGCTGGGCTATGGCTACACCTTC.

The chain uses TRBV18 and TRBJ1-4, with D unclear. The CDR3 consists of 13 residues. Per germline, CDR1 KGHSH and CDR2 LQKENI. V shed 8 bases and J shed 3 bases, with 10 bases lying between them. The CDR3 sequence: CASTRAANEKLFF. In DNA form, the CDR3 reads TGTGCCAGCACCCGAGCTGCTAATGAAAAACTGTTTTTT. The variable domain in full, with the rest retrieved from reference TRBV18 and TRBJ1-4, is NAGVMQNPRHLVRRRGQEARLRCSPMKGHSHVYWYRQLPEEGLKFMVYLQKENIIDESGMPKERFSAEFPKEGPSILRIQQVVRGDSAAYFCASTRAANEKLFFGSGTQLSVL.

This chain uses TRBV4-1 with TRBJ2-1, with 8 bases identical to TRBD2. V trimming: 2 bases; J trimming: 9 bases; junction bases outside the gene matches: 9. The germline CDR1 and CDR2 sequences are MGHRA and YSYEKL. The CDR3 consists of 15 residues. The CDR3 sequence: CASSQPGGAWSEQFF. The DNA of the CDR3 is TGCGCCAGCAGCCAACCCGGGGGGGCCTGGAGTGAGCAGTTCTTC.

The rearrangement joins TRBV27 to TRBJ2-7, with 11 positions matching TRBD1. The V and J ends lost 4 bases and 7 bases, in that order; junction bases with no gene match: 3. Germline-derived CDR1 and CDR2 are MNHEY and SMNVEV (reference sequence). The CDR3 spans 13 residues. The CDR3 DNA is TGTGCCAGCAGTTGGACAGGGGGCCGGGAGCAGTACTTC. It translates to CASSWTGGREQYF.

The V and J genes are TRBV6-2 or TRBV6-3 and TRBJ2-1; a possible D gene is TRBD1 (6 bases). The CDR3 extends over 12 amino acids. V lost 5 bases and J lost 6, with 8 bases in between. The germline CDR1 and CDR2 sequences are MNHEY and SVGEGT. Here the CDR3 reads CASSLQGNEQFF. The DNA for the CDR3 is TGTGCCAGCAGTCTACAGGGCAATGAGCAGTTCTTC.

The chain recombines TRBV9 with TRBJ1-3; D might be TRBD1 (6 bases). Germline CDR1 is SGDLS and CDR2 is YYNGEE. V was clipped by 4 bases and J by 0 bases, with 11 bases between them. The CDR3 totals 15 residues. The CDR3 bases are TGTGCCAGCAGCCGGGACATCAGCTCTGGAAACACCATATATTTT. Protein sequence: CASSRDISSGNTIYF.

The chain joins TRBV4-2 to TRBJ1-5; perhaps TRBD1 as D (5 bases). CDR1 and CDR2 from the germline V gene are LGHNA and YNFKEQ. The CDR3 loop spans 16 amino acids. Trimming cost V 2 bases and J 3 bases, with 14 bases left between them. CDR3 amino acids: CASSQYSGGINQPQHF. In DNA, the CDR3 is TGTGCCAGCAGCCAATACTCGGGGGGGATCAATCAGCCCCAGCATTTT.

The chain couples TRBV7-9 to TRBJ1-3; a possible D gene is TRBD1 (6 bases). Germline CDR1 reads SEHNR; CDR2 reads FQNEAQ (reference sequence). The CDR3 consists of 14 residues. V gave up 1 base and J gave up 7 bases, with 11 bases separating them. The CDR3, as DNA: TGTGCCAGCAGCTTAGGGGCAGGGGTTAACACCATATATTTT. It codes for CASSLGAGVNTIYF.

The chain carries TRBV27 and TRBJ2-1, with 8 nucleotides matching TRBD2. Germline loops: CDR1 MNHEY, CDR2 SMNVEV (reference sequence). V dropped 1 base and J dropped 7; count of bases not matched to a gene: 9. The CDR3 spans 16 residues. In nucleotides, the CDR3 is TGTGCCAGCAGTTTATATGGACGGGGGGGCCTGAATGAGCAGTTCTTC. This encodes CASSLYGRGGLNEQFF.

J is TRBJ2-7 and V is TRBV3-1 (or the pseudogene TRBV3-2); tentative D call: TRBD1 (6 bases). The CDR3 loop spans 15 amino acids. Germline lookup yields CDR1 LGHDT and CDR2 YNNKEL (reference sequence). Trimming pared 8 bases from V and 2 bases from J, leaving 19 bases between. The CDR3 nucleotides are TGTGCCAGCGCCCTCAGGGGAATGAAGGCCTACGAGCAGTACTTC. Translated, it gives CASALRGMKAYEQYF.

This clone appeared many times. The J gene is TRBJ1-1, the V gene TRBV7-3, with 8 positions matching TRBD1. CDR1 is SGHTA and CDR2 is FQGTGA in the germline V gene. The CDR3 loop spans 13 amino acids. V was clipped by 5 bases and J by 7 bases; unmatched bases: 6. The CDR3 DNA is TGTGCCAGCAGCGCCGGGACAGGACTTGAAGCTTTCTTT. Protein: CASSAGTGLEAFF.

This clone was picked up one time. The chain has TRBV4-1 and TRBJ1-4; 11 bases are a match to TRBD1. Trimming removed 6 bases from V and 4 bases from J; junction bases left unmatched: 10. Germline V gene sequence: CDR1 MGHRA, CDR2 YSYEKL. The CDR3 extends over 17 amino acids. The CDR3 here is CASRSGQGALVNEKLFF. In DNA, the CDR3 is TGCGCCAGCAGATCCGGACAGGGGGCTTTGGTTAATGAAAAACTGTTTTTT.

The chain employs TRBV4-3 and TRBJ2-7; 7 bases are a match to TRBD1. The ends lost 4 bases at V and 1 base at J; junction bases unmatched: 4. The CDR3 consists of 14 residues. CDR1 and CDR2 (germline): LGHNA, YSLEER. The chain's CDR3 is CASSPRTGSYEQYF. Written as DNA, the CDR3 is TGCGCCAGCAGCCCCCGGACAGGATCCTACGAGCAGTACTTC.

This chain uses TRBV7-2 with TRBJ2-3, with TRBD2 identical over 13 bases. CDR1 and CDR2 (germline): SGHTA, FQGNSA. The CDR3 covers 16 residues. Unmatched junction bases numbered 9, after V lost 5 bases and J lost 7 bases. The CDR3: CASSLRLAGGINTQYF. CDR3 bases: TGTGCCAGCAGCCTAAGACTAGCGGGGGGCATTAATACGCAGTATTTT.

The rearrangement joins TRBV5-1 to TRBJ2-1; 11 bases align to TRBD2. The germline V gene encodes CDR1 SGHRS and CDR2 YFSETQ. The CDR3 is 20 amino acids. Trimming at V came to 4 bases and at J to 1 base, leaving 16 bases not matched to a gene. The CDR3 bases are TGCGCCAGCAGCCCCAACGGCCTAGCGGGGGGTTCTCTTTCCTACAATGAGCAGTTCTTC. Its translation: CASSPNGLAGGSLSYNEQFF.

The chain couples TRBV6-2 or TRBV6-3 to TRBJ2-7; 8 nucleotides agree with TRBD2. CDR1 is MNHEY, CDR2 SVGEGT, per germline. This CDR3 comprises 15 residues. With V trimmed by 4 bases and J by 4 bases, 9 bases remained unmatched. The CDR3: CASSFGGANTYEQYF. The CDR3 DNA is TGTGCCAGCAGTTTCGGGGGGGCTAATACGTACGAGCAGTACTTC.

This clone was counted only a few times. The chain couples TRBV5-1 to TRBJ2-7, with D perhaps TRBD2 (5 bases). With 0 bases removed from V and 0 bases from J, the gap between germline ends came to 16 bases. The CDR3 consists of 17 residues. Germline CDR1 is SGHRS and CDR2 is YFSETQ. The CDR3 DNA reads TGCGCCAGCAGCTTGGGCGGACTGTCGGGGTCCTCCTACGAGCAGTACTTC. Translating it yields CASSLGGLSGSSYEQYF.

V is TRBV24-1 and J is TRBJ2-3; TRBD2 aligns across 7 bases. CDR3 size: 16 residues. V lost 9 bases and J lost 6; bases outside the gene matches: 17. CDR1 and CDR2 from the germline V gene are KGHDR and SFDVKD. The CDR3 loop reads CATAGRLGGGVDTQYF. CDR3 coding DNA: TGTGCCACCGCTGGGCGACTGGGCGGGGGAGTGGATACGCAGTATTTT.

This clone was observed a handful of times. The rearrangement links TRBV12-3 or TRBV12-4 to TRBJ2-7; 7 bases align to TRBD1. The CDR3 is 12 amino acids. With V trimmed by 5 bases and J by 6 bases, 4 bases remained unmatched. Here the CDR3 reads CASSTRDSEQYF. The CDR3, as DNA: TGTGCCAGCAGTACCAGGGACAGCGAGCAGTACTTC.